This record concerns one TCR beta chain sequence. Measured with immunoSEQ multiplex PCR; TCRdb has only the in-frame clones, and not every one. The profile covers around 15,000 clones, with around 74% appearing a single time and approximately 2.5% taken by the ten largest. The data originate from a study of neoadjuvant anti-PD-1 for oral cavity cancer. The patients had HPV-negative, locally advanced oral cavity squamous cell carcinoma. This specimen consisted of PBMCs, obtained before nivolumab (anti-PD-1) treatment. The source of this sequence is a person aged 40 to 85 with oral cavity squamous cell carcinoma.

For the CDR3, the DNA is TGTGCCAGTAGTCGGACACGGCAGGGCAATCAGCCCCAGCATTTT. This translates into CASSRTRQGNQPQHF. The chain carries TRBV19 and TRBJ1-5; D possibly corresponds to TRBD1 (5 bases). The V gene lost 5 bases and the J gene lost 2 bases, with 13 bases spanning the gap. The CDR3 is made up of 15 amino acids. Germline CDR1 reads LNHDA; CDR2 reads SQIVND (reference sequence).